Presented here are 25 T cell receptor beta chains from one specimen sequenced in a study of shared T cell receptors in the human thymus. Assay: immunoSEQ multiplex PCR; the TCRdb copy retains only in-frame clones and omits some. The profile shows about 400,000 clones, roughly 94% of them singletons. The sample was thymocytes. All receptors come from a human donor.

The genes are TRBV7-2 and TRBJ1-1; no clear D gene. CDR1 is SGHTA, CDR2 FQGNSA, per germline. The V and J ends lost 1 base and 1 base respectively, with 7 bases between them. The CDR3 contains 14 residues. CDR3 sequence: CASSLGVGNTEAFF. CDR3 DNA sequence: TGTGCCAGCAGCTTAGGGGTCGGGAACACTGAAGCTTTCTTT.

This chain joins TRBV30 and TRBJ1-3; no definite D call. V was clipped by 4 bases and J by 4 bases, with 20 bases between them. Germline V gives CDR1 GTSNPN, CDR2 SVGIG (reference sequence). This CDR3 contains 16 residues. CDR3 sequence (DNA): TGTGCCTGGACACTTTCGGACTTCTTTCGCGGAAACACCATATATTTT. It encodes CAWTLSDFFRGNTIYF. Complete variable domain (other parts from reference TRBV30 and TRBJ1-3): SQTIHQWPATLVQPVGSPLSLECTVEGTSNPNLYWYRQAAGRGLQLLFYSVGIGQISSEVPQNLSASRPQDRQFILSSKKLLLSDSGFYLCAWTLSDFFRGNTIYFGEGSWLTVV.

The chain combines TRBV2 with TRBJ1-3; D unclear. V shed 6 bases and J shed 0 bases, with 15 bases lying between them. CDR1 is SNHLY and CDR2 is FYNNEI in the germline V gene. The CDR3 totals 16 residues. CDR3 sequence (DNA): TGTGCCAGCAGGGCCAAGGGCGTCTCCTCTGGAAACACCATATATTTT. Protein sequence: CASRAKGVSSGNTIYF.

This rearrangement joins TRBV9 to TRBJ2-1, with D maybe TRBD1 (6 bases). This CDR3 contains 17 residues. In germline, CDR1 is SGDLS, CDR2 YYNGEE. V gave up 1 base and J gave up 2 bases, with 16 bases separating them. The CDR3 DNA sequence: TGTGCCAGCAGCGTAAGCTACAGGGTGGGTCCCTACAATGAGCAGTTCTTC. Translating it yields CASSVSYRVGPYNEQFF. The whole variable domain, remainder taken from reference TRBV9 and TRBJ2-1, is DSGVTQTPKHLITATGQRVTLRCSPRSGDLSVYWYQQSLDQGLQFLIQYYNGEERAKGNILERFSAQQFPDLHSELNLSSLELGDSALYFCASSVSYRVGPYNEQFFGPGTRLTVL.

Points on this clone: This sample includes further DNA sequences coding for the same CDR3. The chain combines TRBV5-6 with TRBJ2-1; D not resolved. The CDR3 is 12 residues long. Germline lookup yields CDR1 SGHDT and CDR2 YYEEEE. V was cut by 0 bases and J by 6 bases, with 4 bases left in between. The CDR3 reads CASSLGSNEQFF. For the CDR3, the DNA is TGTGCCAGCAGCTTGGGGTCCAATGAGCAGTTCTTC.

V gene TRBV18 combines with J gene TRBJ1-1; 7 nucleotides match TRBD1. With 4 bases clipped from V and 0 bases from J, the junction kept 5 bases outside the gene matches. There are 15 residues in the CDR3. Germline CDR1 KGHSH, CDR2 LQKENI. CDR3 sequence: CASSLMTGLNTEAFF. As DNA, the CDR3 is TGTGCCAGCTCACTCATGACAGGGTTGAACACTGAAGCTTTCTTT.

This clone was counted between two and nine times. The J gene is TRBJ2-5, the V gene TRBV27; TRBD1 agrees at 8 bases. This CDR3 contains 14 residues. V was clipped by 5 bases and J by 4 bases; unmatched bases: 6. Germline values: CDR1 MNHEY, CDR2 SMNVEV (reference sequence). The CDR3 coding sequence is TGTGCCAGCAGTCTCCAACAGGGGGGAGAGACCCAGTACTTC. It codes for CASSLQQGGETQYF.

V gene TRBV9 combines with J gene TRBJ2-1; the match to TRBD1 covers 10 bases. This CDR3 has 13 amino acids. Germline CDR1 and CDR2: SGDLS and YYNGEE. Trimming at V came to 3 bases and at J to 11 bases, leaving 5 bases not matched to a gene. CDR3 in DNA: TGTGCCAGCAGCGGGACAGGGGGAGTCCAGCAGTTCTTC. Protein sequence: CASSGTGGVQQFF.

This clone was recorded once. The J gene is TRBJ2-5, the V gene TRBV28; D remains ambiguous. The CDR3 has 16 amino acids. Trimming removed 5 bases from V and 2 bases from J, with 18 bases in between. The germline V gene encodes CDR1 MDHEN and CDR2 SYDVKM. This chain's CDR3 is CASSHPGWVGQETQYF. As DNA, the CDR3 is TGTGCCAGCAGTCACCCCGGGTGGGTTGGGCAAGAGACCCAGTACTTC.

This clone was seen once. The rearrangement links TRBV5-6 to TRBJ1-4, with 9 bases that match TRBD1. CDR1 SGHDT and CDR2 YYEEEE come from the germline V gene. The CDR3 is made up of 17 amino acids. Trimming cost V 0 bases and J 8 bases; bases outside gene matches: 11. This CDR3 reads CASSLVSSGQGKEKLFF. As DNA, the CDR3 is TGTGCCAGCAGCTTGGTTTCTTCGGGACAGGGAAAAGAAAAACTGTTTTTT.

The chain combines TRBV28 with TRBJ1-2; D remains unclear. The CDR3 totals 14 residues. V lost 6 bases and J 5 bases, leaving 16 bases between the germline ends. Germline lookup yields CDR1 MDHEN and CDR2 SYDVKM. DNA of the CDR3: TGTGCCAGCAGCCGACCCGGGAGGTCGTATGGCTACACCTTC. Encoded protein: CASSRPGRSYGYTF.

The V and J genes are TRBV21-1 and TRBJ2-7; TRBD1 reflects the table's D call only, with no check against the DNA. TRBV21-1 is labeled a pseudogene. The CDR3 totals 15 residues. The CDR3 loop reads CASSNEQSDRGEQYF. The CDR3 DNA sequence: TGTGCCAGCAGCAACGAGCAATCGGACAGGGGTGAGCAGTACTTC.

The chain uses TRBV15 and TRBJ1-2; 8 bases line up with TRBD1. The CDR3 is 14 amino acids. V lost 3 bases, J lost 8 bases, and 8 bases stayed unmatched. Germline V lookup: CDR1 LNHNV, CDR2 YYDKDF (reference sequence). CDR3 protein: CATSSQTGGGGYTF. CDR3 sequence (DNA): TGTGCCACCAGCAGTCAAACAGGGGGTGGGGGCTACACCTTC.

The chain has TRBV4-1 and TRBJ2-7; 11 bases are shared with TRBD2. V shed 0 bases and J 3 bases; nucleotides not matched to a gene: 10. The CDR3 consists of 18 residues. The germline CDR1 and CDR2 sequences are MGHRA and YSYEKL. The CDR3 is CASSQDGSGREAGYEQYF. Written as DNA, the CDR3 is TGCGCCAGCAGCCAAGATGGTAGCGGGAGGGAAGCCGGCTACGAGCAGTACTTC.

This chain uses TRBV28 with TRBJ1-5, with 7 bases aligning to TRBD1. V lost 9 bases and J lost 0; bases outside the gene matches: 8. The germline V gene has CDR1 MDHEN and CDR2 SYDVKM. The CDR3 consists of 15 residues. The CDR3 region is CASKRGGTSNQPQHF. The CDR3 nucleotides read TGTGCCAGTAAAAGAGGGGGCACTAGCAATCAGCCCCAGCATTTT.

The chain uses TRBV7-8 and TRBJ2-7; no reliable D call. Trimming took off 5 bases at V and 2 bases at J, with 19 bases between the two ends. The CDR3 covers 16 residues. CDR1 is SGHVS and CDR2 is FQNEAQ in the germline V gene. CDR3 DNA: TGTGCCAGCAGCCCCCTGAGCCCCCCCACACCCTACGAGCAGTACTTC. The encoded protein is CASSPLSPPTPYEQYF.

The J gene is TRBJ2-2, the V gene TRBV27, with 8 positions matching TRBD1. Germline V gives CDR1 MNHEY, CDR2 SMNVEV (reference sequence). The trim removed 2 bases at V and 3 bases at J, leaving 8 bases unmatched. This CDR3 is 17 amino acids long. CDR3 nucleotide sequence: TGTGCCAGCAGTTTAAGGGGACAGGAGTGGGACACCGGGGAGCTGTTTTTT. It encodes CASSLRGQEWDTGELFF.

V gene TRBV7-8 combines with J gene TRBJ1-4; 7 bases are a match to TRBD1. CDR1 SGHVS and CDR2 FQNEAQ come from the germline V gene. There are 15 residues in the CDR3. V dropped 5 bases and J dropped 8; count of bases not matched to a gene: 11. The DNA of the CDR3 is TGTGCCAGCAGCCCATACAGGGGTTTTAGGGAAAAACTGTTTTTT. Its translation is CASSPYRGFREKLFF.

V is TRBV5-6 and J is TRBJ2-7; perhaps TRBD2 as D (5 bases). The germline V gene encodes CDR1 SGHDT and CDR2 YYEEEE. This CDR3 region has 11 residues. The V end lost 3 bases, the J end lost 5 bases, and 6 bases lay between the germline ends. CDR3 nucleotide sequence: TGTGCCAGCAGCTCGAGGGACGAGCAGTACTTC. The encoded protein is CASSSRDEQYF. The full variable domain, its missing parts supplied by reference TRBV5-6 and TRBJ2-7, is DAGVTQSPTHLIKTRGQQVTLRCSPKSGHDTVSWYQQALGQGPQFIFQYYEEEERQRGNFPDRFSGHQFPNYSSELNVNALLLGDSALYLCASSSRDEQYFGPGTRLTVT.

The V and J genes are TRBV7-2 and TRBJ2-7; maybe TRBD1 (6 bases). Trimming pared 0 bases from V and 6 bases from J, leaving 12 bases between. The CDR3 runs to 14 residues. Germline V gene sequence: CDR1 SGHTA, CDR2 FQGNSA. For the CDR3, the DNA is TGTGCCAGCAGCTTAGCACAGGGAGCGGCCGAGCAGTACTTC. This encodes CASSLAQGAAEQYF.

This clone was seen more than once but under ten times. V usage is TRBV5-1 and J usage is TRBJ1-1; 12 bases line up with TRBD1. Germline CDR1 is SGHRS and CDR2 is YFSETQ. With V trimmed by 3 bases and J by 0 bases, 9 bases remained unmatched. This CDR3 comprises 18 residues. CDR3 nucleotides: TGCGCCAGCAGCTACGAGGGACAGGGGGCCTCTATGAACACTGAAGCTTTCTTT. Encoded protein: CASSYEGQGASMNTEAFF.

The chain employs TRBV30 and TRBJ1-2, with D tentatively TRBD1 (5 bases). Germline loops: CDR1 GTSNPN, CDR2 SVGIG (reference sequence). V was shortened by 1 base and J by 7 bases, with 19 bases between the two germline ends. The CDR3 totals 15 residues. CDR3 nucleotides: TGTGCCTGGAGTGGGATCAGGGACCTTCCCGGTGGCTACACCTTC. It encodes CAWSGIRDLPGGYTF.

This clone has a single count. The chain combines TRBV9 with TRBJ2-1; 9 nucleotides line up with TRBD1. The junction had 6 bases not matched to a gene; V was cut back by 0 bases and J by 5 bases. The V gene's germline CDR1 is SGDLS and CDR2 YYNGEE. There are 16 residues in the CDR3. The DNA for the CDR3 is TGTGCCAGCAGCGTAGGGGGGACAGGGTCCCACAATGAGCAGTTCTTC. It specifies CASSVGGTGSHNEQFF.

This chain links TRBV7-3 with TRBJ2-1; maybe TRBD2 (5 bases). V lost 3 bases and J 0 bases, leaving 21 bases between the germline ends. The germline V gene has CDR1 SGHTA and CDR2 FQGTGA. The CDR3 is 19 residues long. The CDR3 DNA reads TGTGCCAGCAGCTTGTTACCGTCCAGACGGGAAAGCTCCTACAATGAGCAGTTCTTC. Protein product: CASSLLPSRRESSYNEQFF.

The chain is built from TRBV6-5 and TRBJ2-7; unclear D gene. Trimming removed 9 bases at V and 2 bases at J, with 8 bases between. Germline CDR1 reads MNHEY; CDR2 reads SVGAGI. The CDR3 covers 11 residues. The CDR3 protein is CASRLAYEQYF. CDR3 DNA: TGTGCCAGTCGTCTCGCCTACGAGCAGTACTTC.